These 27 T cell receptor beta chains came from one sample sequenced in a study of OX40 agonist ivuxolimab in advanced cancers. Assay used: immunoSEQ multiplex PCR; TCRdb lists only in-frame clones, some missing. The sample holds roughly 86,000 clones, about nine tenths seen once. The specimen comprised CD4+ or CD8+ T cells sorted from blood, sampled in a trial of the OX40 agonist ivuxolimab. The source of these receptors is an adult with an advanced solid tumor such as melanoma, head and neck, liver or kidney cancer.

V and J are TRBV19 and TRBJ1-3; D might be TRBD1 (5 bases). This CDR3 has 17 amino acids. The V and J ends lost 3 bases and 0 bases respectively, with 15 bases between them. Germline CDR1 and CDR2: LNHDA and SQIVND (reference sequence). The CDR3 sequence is CASSMNSGGTSGNTIYF. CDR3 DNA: TGTGCCAGTAGTATGAACAGTGGGGGAACCTCTGGAAACACCATATATTTT.

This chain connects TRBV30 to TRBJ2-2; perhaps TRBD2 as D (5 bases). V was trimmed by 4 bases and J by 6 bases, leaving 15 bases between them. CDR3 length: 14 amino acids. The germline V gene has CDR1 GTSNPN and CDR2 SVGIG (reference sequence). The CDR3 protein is CAWIPPPSPGELFF. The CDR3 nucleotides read TGTGCCTGGATTCCCCCCCCTAGCCCCGGGGAGCTGTTTTTT.

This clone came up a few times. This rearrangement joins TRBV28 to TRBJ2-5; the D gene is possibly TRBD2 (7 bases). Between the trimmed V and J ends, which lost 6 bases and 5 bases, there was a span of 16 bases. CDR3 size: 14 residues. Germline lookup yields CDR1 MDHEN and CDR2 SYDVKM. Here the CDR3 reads CASSHQGRGETQYF. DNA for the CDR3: TGTGCCAGCAGCCACCAGGGGCGGGGGGAGACCCAGTACTTC.

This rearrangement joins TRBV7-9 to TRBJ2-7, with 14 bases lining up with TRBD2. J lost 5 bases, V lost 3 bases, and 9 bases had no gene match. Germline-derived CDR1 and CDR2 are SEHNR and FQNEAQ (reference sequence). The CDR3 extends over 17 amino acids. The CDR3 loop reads CASSFPRTSGRQDEQYF. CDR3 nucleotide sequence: TGTGCCAGCAGCTTCCCTAGGACTAGCGGGAGGCAGGACGAGCAGTACTTC.

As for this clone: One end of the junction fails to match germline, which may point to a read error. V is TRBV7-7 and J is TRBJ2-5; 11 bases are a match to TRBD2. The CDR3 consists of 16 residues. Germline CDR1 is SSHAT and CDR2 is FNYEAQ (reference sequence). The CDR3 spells CASSLDLAGGAETQYF. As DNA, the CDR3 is TGTGCTAGCAGCCTGGATCTAGCGGGAGGAGCAGAGACCCAGTACTTC.

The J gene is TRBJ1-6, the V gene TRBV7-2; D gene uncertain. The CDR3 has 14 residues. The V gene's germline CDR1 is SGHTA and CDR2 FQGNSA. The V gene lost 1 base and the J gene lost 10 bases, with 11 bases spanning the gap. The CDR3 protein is CASSLGPGDSPLHF. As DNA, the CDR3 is TGTGCCAGCAGCTTAGGGCCGGGTGACTCACCCCTCCACTTT.

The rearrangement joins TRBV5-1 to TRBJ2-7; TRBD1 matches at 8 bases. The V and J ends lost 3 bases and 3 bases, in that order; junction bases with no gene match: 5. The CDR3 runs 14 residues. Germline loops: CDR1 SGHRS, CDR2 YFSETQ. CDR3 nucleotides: TGCGCCAGCAGCTACGTGGACAGGGTCTACGAGCAGTACTTC. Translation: CASSYVDRVYEQYF.

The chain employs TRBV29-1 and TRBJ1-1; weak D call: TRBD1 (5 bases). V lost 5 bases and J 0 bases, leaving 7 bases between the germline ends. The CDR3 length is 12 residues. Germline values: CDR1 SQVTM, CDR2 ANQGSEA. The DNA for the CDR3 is TGCAGCGTTTTACAGGTGAACACTGAAGCTTTCTTT. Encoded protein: CSVLQVNTEAFF.

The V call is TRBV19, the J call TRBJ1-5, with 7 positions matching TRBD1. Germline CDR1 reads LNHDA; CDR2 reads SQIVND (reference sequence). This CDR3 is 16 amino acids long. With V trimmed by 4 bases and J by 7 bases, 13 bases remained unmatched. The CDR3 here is CASSRGSTGLEQPQHF. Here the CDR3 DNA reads TGTGCCAGTAGTAGGGGTTCGACAGGGTTGGAACAGCCCCAGCATTTT.

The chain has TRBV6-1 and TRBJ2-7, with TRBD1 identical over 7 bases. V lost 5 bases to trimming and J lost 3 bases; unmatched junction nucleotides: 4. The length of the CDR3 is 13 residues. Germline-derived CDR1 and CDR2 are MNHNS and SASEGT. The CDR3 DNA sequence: TGTGCCAGCAGTCCCGGGACAGTCTACGAGCAGTACTTC. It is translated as CASSPGTVYEQYF.

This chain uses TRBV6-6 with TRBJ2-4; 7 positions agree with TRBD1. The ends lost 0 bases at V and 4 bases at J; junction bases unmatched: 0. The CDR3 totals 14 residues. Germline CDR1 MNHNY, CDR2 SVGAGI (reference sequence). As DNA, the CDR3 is TGTGCCAGCAGTTACTCGACAGGGAAAAACATTCAGTACTTC. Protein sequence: CASSYSTGKNIQYF.

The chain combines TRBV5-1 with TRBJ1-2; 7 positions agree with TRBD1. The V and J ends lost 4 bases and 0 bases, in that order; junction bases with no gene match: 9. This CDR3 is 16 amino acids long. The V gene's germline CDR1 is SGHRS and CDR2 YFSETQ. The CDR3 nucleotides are TGCGCCAGCAGCCCTACACCGGGACAGCCTAACTATGGCTACACCTTC. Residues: CASSPTPGQPNYGYTF. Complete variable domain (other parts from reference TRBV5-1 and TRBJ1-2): KAGVTQTPRYLIKTRGQQVTLSCSPISGHRSVSWYQQTPGQGLQFLFEYFSETQRNKGNFPGRFSGRQFSNSRSEMNVSTLELGDSALYLCASSPTPGQPNYGYTFGSGTRLTVV.

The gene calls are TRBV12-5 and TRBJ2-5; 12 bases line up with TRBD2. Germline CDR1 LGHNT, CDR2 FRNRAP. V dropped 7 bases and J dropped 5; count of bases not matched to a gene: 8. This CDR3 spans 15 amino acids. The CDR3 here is CASARLAGARETQYF. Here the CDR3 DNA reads TGTGCTAGTGCCCGACTAGCGGGAGCCAGGGAGACCCAGTACTTC.

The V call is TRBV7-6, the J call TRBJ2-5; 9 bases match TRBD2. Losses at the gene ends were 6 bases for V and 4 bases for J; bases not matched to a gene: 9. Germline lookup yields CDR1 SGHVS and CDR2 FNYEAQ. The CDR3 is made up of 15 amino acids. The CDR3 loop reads CASSSTSGGGETQYF. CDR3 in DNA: TGTGCCAGCAGTTCGACTAGCGGAGGGGGAGAGACCCAGTACTTC.

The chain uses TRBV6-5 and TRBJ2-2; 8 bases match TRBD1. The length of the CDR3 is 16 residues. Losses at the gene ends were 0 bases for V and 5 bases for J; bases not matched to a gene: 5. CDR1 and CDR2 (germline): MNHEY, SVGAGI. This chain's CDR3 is CASSYSWTGRTGELFF. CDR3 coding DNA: TGTGCCAGCAGTTACTCCTGGACAGGGAGGACCGGGGAGCTGTTTTTT.

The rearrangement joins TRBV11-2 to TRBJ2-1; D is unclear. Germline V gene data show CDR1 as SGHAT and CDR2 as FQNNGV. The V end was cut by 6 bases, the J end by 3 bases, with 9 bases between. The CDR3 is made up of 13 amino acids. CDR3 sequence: CASSPTNYNEQFF. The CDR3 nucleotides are TGTGCCAGCAGTCCCACTAACTACAATGAGCAGTTCTTC.

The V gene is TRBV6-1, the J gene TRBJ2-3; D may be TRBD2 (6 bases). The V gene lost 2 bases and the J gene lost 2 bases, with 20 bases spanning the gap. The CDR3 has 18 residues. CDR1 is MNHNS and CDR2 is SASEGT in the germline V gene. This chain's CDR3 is CASSEPRWGGLHTDTQYF. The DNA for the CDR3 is TGTGCCAGCAGTGAACCCCGTTGGGGAGGACTCCACACAGATACGCAGTATTTT.

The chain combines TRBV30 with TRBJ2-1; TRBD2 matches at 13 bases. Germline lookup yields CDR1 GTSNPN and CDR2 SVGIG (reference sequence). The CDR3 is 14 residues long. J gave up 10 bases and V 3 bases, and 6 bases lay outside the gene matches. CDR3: CAWRLAGGPREQFF. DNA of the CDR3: TGTGCCTGGAGACTAGCGGGAGGGCCTCGGGAGCAGTTCTTC.

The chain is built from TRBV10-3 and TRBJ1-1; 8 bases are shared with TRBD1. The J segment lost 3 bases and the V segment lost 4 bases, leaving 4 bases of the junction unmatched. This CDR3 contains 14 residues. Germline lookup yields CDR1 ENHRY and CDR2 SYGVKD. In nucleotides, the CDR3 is TGTGCCATCAGTGGCAGGGGGCGGGACACTGAAGCTTTCTTT. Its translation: CAISGRGRDTEAFF.

The CDR3 is CASSYPLGGLYNEQFF. The CDR3 DNA sequence: TGTGCCAGCAGTTACCCCCTGGGGGGGCTGTACAATGAGCAGTTCTTC. J is TRBJ2-1 and V is TRBV27; D may be TRBD2 (7 bases). This CDR3 region has 16 residues. Germline assignment: CDR1 MNHEY and CDR2 SMNVEV (reference sequence). Between the trimmed V and J ends, which lost 4 bases and 4 bases, there was a span of 17 bases.

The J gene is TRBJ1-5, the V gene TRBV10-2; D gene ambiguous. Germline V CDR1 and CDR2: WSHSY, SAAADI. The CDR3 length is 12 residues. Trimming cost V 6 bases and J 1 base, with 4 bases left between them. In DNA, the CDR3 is TGCGCCAGCAGGGACAGCAATCAGCCCCAGCATTTT. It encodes CASRDSNQPQHF.

The CDR3 DNA sequence: TGTGCCAGCAGCTCCTCCCGCCGGACTAGCGGGAGAGATACGCAGTATTTT. Its protein is CASSSSRRTSGRDTQYF. This chain joins TRBV11-1 and TRBJ2-3, with TRBD2 matching over 13 bases. The V gene end was trimmed by 4 bases and the J gene end by 5 bases; junction bases not matched to a gene: 9. The V gene's germline CDR1 is SGHAT and CDR2 FQDESV (reference sequence). The CDR3 spans 17 residues.

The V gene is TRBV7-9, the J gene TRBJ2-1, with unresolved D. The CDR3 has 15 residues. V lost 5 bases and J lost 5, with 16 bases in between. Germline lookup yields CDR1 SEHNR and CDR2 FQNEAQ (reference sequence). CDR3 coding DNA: TGTGCCAGCAGCGCAGCCCGCCAAGTGGACAATGAGCAGTTCTTC. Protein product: CASSAARQVDNEQFF. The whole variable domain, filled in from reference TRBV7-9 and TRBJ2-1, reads DTGVSQNPRHKITKRGQNVTFRCDPISEHNRLYWYRQTLGQGPEFLTYFQNEAQLEKSRLLSDRFSAERPKGSFSTLEIQRTEQGDSAMYLCASSAARQVDNEQFFGPGTRLTVL.

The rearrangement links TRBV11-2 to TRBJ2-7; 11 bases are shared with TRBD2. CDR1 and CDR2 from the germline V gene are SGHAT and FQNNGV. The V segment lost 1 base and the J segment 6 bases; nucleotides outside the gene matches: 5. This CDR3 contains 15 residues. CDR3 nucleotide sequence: TGTGCCAGCAGCTTAGTCCTAGCGGGAGGTATCGAGCAGTACTTC. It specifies CASSLVLAGGIEQYF.

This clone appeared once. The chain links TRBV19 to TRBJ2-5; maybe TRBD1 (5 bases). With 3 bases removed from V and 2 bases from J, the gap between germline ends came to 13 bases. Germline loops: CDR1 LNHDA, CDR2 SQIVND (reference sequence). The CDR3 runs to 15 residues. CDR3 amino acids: CASSIQVAGQETQYF. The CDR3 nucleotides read TGTGCCAGTAGTATCCAAGTGGCAGGGCAAGAGACCCAGTACTTC. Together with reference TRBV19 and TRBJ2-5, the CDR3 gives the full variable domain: DGGITQSPKYLFRKEGQNVTLSCEQNLNHDAMYWYRQDPGQGLRLIYYSQIVNDFQKGDIAEGYSVSREKKESFPLTVTSAQKNPTAFYLCASSIQVAGQETQYFGPGTRLLVL.

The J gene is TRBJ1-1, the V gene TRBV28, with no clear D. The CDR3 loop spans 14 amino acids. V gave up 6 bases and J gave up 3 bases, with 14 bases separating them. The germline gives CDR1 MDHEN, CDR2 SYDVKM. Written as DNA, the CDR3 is TGTGCCAGCAGGAGACACTCCCTCGACACTGAAGCTTTCTTT. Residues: CASRRHSLDTEAFF.

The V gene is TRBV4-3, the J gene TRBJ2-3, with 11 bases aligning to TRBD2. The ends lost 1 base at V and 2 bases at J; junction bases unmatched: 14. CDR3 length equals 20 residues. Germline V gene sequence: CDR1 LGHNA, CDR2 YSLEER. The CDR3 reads CASSQGPTALAGGVTDTQYF. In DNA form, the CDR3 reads TGCGCCAGCAGCCAAGGCCCCACAGCCCTAGCGGGAGGCGTCACAGATACGCAGTATTTT.